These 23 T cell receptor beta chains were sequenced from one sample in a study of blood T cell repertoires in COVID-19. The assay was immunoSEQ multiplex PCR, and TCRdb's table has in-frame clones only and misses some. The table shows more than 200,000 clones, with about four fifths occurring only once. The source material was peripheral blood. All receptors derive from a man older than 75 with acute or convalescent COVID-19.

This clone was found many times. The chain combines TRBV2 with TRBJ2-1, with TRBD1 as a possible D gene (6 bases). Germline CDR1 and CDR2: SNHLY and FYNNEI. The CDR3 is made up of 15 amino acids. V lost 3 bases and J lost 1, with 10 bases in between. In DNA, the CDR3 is TGTGCCAGCAGTGAGAACAGGGAGTCCTACAATGAGCAGTTCTTC. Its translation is CASSENRESYNEQFF. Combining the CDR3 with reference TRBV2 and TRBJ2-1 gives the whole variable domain EPEVTQTPSHQVTQMGQEVILRCVPISNHLYFYWYRQILGQKVEFLVSFYNNEISEKSEIFDDQFSVERPDGSNFTLKIRSTKLEDSAMYFCASSENRESYNEQFFGPGTRLTVL.

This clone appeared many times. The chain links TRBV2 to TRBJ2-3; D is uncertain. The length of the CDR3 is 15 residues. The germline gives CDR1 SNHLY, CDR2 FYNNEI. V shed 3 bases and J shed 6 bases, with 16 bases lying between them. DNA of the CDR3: TGTGCCAGCAGTGATAGGCGGTTCTTTATGGATACGCAGTATTTT. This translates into CASSDRRFFMDTQYF.

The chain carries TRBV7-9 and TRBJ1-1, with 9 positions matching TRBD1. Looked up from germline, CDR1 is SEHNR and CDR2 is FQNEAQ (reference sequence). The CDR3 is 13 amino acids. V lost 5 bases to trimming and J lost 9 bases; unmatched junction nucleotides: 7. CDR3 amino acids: CASSRRQGEQAFF. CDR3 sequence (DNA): TGTGCCAGCAGCCGGAGACAGGGGGAGCAAGCTTTCTTT.

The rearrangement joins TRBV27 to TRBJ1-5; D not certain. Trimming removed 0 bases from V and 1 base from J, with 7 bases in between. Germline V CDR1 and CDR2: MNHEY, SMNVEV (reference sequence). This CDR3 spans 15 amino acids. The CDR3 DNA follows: TGTGCCAGCAGTTTATCTCAGATGAGCAATCAGCCCCAGCATTTT. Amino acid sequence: CASSLSQMSNQPQHF.

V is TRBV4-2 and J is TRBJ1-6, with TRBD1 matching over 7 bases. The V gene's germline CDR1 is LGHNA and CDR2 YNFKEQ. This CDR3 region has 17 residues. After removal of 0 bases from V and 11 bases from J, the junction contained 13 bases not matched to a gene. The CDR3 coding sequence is TGTGCCAGCAGCCAAGACCCAAACTTGTCCGACAGGGCACCCCTCCACTTT. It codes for CASSQDPNLSDRAPLHF.

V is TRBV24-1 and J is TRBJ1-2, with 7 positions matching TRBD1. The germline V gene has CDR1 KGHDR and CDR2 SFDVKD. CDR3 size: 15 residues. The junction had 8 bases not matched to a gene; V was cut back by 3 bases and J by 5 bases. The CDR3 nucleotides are TGTGCCACCAGTGATCCTAGGGGGCCAGATTATGGCTACACCTTC. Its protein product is CATSDPRGPDYGYTF.

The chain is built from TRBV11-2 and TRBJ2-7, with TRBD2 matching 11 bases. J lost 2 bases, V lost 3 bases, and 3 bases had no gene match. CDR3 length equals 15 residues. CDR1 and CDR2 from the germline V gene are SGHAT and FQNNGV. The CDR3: CASSFSGRGTYEQYF. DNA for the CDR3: TGTGCCAGCAGCTTTAGCGGGAGGGGAACCTACGAGCAGTACTTC.

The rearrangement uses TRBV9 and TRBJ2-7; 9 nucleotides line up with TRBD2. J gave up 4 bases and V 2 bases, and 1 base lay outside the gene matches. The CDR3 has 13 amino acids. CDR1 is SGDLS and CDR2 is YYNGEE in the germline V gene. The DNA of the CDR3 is TGTGCCAGCAGCGTTAGCGGGAGTTACGAGCAGTACTTC. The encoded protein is CASSVSGSYEQYF.

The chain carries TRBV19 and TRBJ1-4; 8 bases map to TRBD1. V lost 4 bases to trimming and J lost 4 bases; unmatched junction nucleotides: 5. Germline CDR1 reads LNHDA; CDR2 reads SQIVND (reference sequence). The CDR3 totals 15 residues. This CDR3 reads CASSRSGTGNEKLFF. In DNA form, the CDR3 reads TGTGCCAGTAGTAGATCCGGGACAGGTAATGAAAAACTGTTTTTT.

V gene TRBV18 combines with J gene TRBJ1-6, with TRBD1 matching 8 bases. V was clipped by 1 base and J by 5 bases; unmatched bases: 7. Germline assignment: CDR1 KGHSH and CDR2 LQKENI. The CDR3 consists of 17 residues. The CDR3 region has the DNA TGTGCCAGCTCACCACTCGGCAGGGGGCCGGATAATTCACCCCTCCACTTT. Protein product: CASSPLGRGPDNSPLHF.

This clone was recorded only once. The CDR3 DNA is TGCGCCAGCAGCCTGGGACAGAGTAGCTACGAGCAGTACTTC. It yields the protein CASSLGQSSYEQYF. This rearrangement joins TRBV5-1 to TRBJ2-7, with 7 bases matching TRBD1. The V gene end was trimmed by 4 bases and the J gene end by 3 bases; junction bases not matched to a gene: 7. Germline CDR1 is SGHRS and CDR2 is YFSETQ. There are 14 residues in the CDR3.

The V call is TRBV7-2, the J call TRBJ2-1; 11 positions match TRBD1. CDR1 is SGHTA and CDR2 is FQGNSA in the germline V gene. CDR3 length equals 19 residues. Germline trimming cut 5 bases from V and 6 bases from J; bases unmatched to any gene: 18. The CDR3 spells CASSPLPAARTGGGNEQFF. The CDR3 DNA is TGTGCCAGCAGCCCCCTCCCCGCCGCCCGGACAGGGGGCGGCAATGAGCAGTTCTTC.

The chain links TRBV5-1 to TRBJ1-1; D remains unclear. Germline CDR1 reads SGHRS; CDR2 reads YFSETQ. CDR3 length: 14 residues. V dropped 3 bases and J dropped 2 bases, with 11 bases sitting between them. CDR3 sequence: CASSSAPGNTEAFF. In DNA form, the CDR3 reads TGCGCCAGCAGCTCGGCCCCGGGAAACACTGAAGCTTTCTTT.

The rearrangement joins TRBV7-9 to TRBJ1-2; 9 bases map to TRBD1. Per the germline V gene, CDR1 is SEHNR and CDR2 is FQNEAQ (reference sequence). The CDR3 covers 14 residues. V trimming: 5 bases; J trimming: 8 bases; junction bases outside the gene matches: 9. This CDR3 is CASSPDRGLKGYTF. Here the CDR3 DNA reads TGTGCCAGCAGCCCGGACAGGGGACTGAAGGGCTACACCTTC.

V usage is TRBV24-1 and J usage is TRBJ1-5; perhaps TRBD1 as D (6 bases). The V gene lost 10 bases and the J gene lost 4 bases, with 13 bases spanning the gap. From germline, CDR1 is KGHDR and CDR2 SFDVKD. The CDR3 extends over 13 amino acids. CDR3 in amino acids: CATEGQGNQPQHF. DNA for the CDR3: TGTGCCACTGAGGGGCAGGGGAATCAGCCCCAGCATTTT.

CDR3 amino acids: CASSYGRHRKNQPQHF. The CDR3 nucleotides read TGTGCCAGCAGTTACGGGCGTCACAGGAAGAATCAGCCCCAGCATTTT. The chain employs TRBV6-6 and TRBJ1-5; tentatively, D is TRBD1 (5 bases). The germline V gene has CDR1 MNHNY and CDR2 SVGAGI (reference sequence). Trimming left V 2 bases short and J 4 bases short, with 15 bases between. The CDR3 covers 16 residues.

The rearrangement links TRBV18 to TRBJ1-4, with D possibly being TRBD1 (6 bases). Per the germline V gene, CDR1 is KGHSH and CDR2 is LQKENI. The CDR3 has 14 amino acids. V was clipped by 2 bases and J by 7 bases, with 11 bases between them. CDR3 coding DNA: TGTGCCAGCTCACCAGGGGGGGCCAGTGAAAAACTGTTTTTT. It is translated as CASSPGGASEKLFF.

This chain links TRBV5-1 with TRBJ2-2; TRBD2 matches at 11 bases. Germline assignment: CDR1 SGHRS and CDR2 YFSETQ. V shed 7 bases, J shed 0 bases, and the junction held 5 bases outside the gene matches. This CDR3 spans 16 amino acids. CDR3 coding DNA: TGCGCCAGCCTAGCGGGAGGTATCACGAACACCGGGGAGCTGTTTTTT. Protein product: CASLAGGITNTGELFF.

The DNA for the CDR3 is TGTGCCAGCAGTTTGGCAGTCGCCTATGGCTACACCTTC. It encodes CASSLAVAYGYTF. This chain joins TRBV28 and TRBJ1-2, with D unclear. The CDR3 is 13 residues long. Germline CDR1 MDHEN, CDR2 SYDVKM. Trimming cost V 3 bases and J 4 bases, with 9 bases left between them.

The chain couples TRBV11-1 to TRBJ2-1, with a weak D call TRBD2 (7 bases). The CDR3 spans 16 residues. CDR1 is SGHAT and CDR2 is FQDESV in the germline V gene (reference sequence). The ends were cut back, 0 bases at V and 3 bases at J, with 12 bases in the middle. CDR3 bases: TGTGCCAGCAGCTTAGCGGGGGGGCGAGTCTACAATGAGCAGTTCTTC. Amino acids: CASSLAGGRVYNEQFF.

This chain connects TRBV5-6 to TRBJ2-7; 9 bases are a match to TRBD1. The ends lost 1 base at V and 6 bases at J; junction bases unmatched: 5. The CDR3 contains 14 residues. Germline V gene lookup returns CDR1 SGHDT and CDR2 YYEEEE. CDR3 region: CASSLLGQGLEQYF. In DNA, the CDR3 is TGTGCCAGCAGCTTGCTGGGACAGGGCCTCGAGCAGTACTTC.

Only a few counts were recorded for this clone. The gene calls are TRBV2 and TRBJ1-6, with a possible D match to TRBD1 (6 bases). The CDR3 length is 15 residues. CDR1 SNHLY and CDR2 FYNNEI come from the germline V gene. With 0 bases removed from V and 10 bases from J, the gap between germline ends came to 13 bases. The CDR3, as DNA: TGTGCCAGCAGTGAAGCGCAGGGGACTAGATCACCCCTCCACTTT. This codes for CASSEAQGTRSPLHF.

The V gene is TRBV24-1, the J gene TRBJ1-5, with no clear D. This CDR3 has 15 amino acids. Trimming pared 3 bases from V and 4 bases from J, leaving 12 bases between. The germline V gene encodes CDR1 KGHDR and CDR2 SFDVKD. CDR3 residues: CATSDGRGFNQPQHF. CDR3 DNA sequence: TGTGCCACCAGTGATGGGCGGGGATTTAATCAGCCCCAGCATTTT.